This paragraph reports one T cell receptor beta chain. This table comes from immunoSEQ multiplex PCR, and its TCRdb copy is limited to in-frame clones, with some not included. The table records 130,000 or so clones, 80% to 90% of them present only once. This entry comes from a study of blood T cell repertoires in COVID-19. The germline V and J ends were trimmed by 0 bases and 0 bases, with 21 bases remaining between them. The CDR3 runs 20 residues. The V gene's germline CDR1 is MGHRA and CDR2 YSYEKL. The sequence was collected from a man in his 60s with active or convalescent COVID-19. The sample was peripheral blood. This chain joins TRBV4-1 and TRBJ1-3; D ambiguous. The chain's CDR3 is CASSQDWAVRYFRSGNTIYF. In DNA form, the CDR3 reads TGCGCCAGCAGCCAAGATTGGGCAGTGCGCTACTTTCGCTCTGGAAACACCATATATTTT.